Listed below are T cell receptor beta chains from one sample, sequenced in a study of somatic mutations in cytotoxic T cells in rheumatoid arthritis. Sequencing was performed with immunoSEQ multiplex PCR; in TCRdb, only in-frame clones are kept and a portion is missing. The sample holds tens of thousands of clones; approximately 85% are singletons and the top ten take 7.5% to 10%. Material: CD8+ T cells sorted from blood. All receptors derive from an adult with rheumatoid arthritis. CDR3s include the opening cysteine and the closing phenylalanine or tryptophan. D genes are given only for firm matches.

d_gene	v_gene	j_gene	CDR3aa
NA	TRBV27	TRBJ1-5	CASSWGGVNQPQHF
TRBD1	TRBV7-3	TRBJ2-1	CASSLKPPGQINEQFF
TRBD1	TRBV6-1	TRBJ2-7	CASNSGTGYDEQYF
TRBD1	TRBV4-3	TRBJ1-1	CASSQDGTGWGTEAFF
TRBD1	TRBV28	TRBJ2-7	CASSSLAGTVGWYEQYF
NA	TRBV5-6	TRBJ1-1	CASSLSTTEAFF
NA	TRBV7-2	TRBJ1-3	CASSLVGESSGNTIYF
TRBD2	TRBV9	TRBJ2-7	CASSVGVSGADEQYF
TRBD1	TRBV7-2	TRBJ2-1	CASSAPGQEGQFF
NA	TRBV7-2	TRBJ1-1	CASSFGRANTEAFF
NA	TRBV5-8	TRBJ1-1	CASSLVGPSPRGTEAFF
TRBD2	TRBV29-1	TRBJ2-1	CSVAGTRIYNEQFF
NA	TRBV7-2	TRBJ1-1	CASSSPVRSTEAFF
NA	TRBV4-2	TRBJ1-1	CASSQEGNRGQMNTEAFF
TRBD1	TRBV9	TRBJ1-2	CASSASDRGRRGYGYTF
NA	TRBV9	TRBJ2-1	CASSAEDFSYNEQFF
NA	TRBV6-5	TRBJ2-7	CASSYSGRVYEQYF
NA	TRBV7-9	TRBJ2-5	CASSLYRTAQETQYF